This T cell receptor beta chain was found in a study of human T cells and chemical hapten exposure. Regarding time point: patch test 3, about 24 weeks after DPC sensitization. The treatment: therapeutic diphenylcyclopropenone sensitization with weekly scalp DPC. Patch tests were applied only after blood draws. This clonotype was seen only a few times. TCRdb itself ran the RACE reads through MiXCR, one entry per CDR3 protein. Among about 190,000 distinct CDR3 sequences, under 25% were seen once, and the ten largest hold 2% to 2.5%. CDR1 and CDR2 from the germline V gene are DFQATT and SNEGSKA (reference sequence). This CDR3 is 15 amino acids long. V dropped 6 bases and J dropped 4 bases, with 21 bases sitting between them.

The sequence was collected from a woman aged 40 to 50 with alopecia areata. Some clones in this sample may be carry-over from other donors' samples. This material consisted of whole blood, taken in connection with sensitization to the hapten diphenylcyclopropenone (DPC). The chain combines TRBV20-1 with TRBJ2-5; the D gene is possibly TRBD1 (6 bases). CDR3 sequence: CSAIPGERDVETQYF. The CDR3 region has the DNA TGCAGTGCAATCCCAGGGGAGAGAGATGTAGAGACCCAGTACTTC.